These T cell receptor beta chains were read from a single sample in a study of shared clonotypes between healthy human individuals. Assay used: immunoSEQ multiplex PCR; TCRdb lists only in-frame clones, some missing. The data contain 2.3 million or so clones, about 92% of them singletons. Sequencing input: naive CD4+ T cells from PBMCs. The receptors were gathered from a man aged 18 to 29 in good health. Some clones in this sample may be carry-over from other donors' samples. Both conserved end residues are part of each CDR3. D genes are given only for firm matches. A row's size may be missing; if present it is once, few, many or a size class.

TRBV2,TRBD2,TRBJ2-5,NA,CASSGGSGLAAAGQETQYF,TGTGCCAGCAGTGGGGGCTCGGGACTAGCCGCAGCGGGACAAGAGACCCAGTACTTC
TRBV28,NA,TRBJ2-7,NA,CASSRTAREQYF,TGTGCCAGCAGTCGGACAGCTCGCGAGCAGTACTTC
TRBV15,NA,TRBJ2-5,NA,CATSRTQETQYF,TGTGCCACCAGCAGAACACAAGAGACCCAGTACTTC
TRBV9,NA,TRBJ1-1,few,CASPREGTEAFF,TGTGCCAGCCCTCGTGAGGGCACTGAAGCTTTCTTT
TRBV27,TRBD1,TRBJ1-4,NA,CASRLAGGTNEKLFF,TGTGCCAGCAGACTAGCAGGGGGGACTAATGAAAAACTGTTTTTT
TRBV5-1,TRBD1,TRBJ2-7,NA,CASSPADRALSYEQYF,TGCGCCAGCAGCCCAGCCGACAGGGCCCTCTCCTACGAGCAGTACTTC
TRBV19,NA,TRBJ1-5,NA,CASSIDRGNQPQHF,TGTGCCAGTAGTATCGATAGGGGCAATCAGCCCCAGCATTTT
TRBV7-9,NA,TRBJ2-5,NA,CASSLLAGSIQETQYF,TGTGCCAGCAGCTTATTGGCAGGGAGTATACAAGAGACCCAGTACTTC
TRBV7-2,TRBD2,TRBJ2-3,NA,CASSLALAGGTDTQYF,TGTGCCAGCAGCTTGGCCCTGGCGGGGGGCACAGATACGCAGTATTTT
TRBV28,NA,TRBJ1-2,few,CASSLSGVHGYTF,TGTGCCAGCAGTTTATCAGGGGTGCATGGCTACACCTTC
TRBV5-4,TRBD2,TRBJ2-5,NA,CASSLGPVVGLASFQTQYF,TGTGCCAGCAGCTTGGGCCCGGTTGTGGGACTAGCTAGTTTTCAGACCCAGTACTTC
TRBV5-5,TRBD1,TRBJ1-2,NA,CASSYTGGWYGYTF,TGTGCCAGCAGCTATACAGGGGGCTGGTATGGCTACACCTTC
TRBV5-1,TRBD2,TRBJ2-1,NA,CASSSRGASGTYNEQFF,TGCGCCAGCAGCTCACGTGGTGCTAGCGGGACCTACAATGAGCAGTTCTTC
TRBV6-1,NA,TRBJ1-1,NA,CASSWAMNTEAFF,TGTGCCAGCAGCTGGGCCATGAACACTGAAGCTTTCTTT
TRBV5-4,TRBD1,TRBJ2-5,NA,CASSLGGQGRQETQYF,TGTGCCAGCAGCCTCGGAGGACAGGGTCGTCAGGAGACCCAGTACTTC
TRBV6-5,NA,TRBJ1-1,few,CASSYGQQNTEAFF,TGTGCCAGCAGTTACGGACAGCAGAACACTGAAGCTTTCTTT
TRBV6-5,NA,TRBJ1-5,NA,CASSTTFGNQPQHF,TGTGCCAGCAGTACAACGTTCGGGAATCAGCCCCAGCATTTT
TRBV6-5,NA,TRBJ1-1,NA,CATKRGWDTEAFF,TGTGCCACCAAGAGGGGCTGGGACACTGAAGCTTTCTTT
TRBV5-1,TRBD1,TRBJ1-1,NA,CASSRTGGAEAFF,TGCGCCAGCAGCCGGACAGGGGGCGCGGAAGCTTTCTTT
TRBV7-2,TRBD1,TRBJ1-1,NA,CASSLFGTGANTEAFF,TGTGCCAGCAGCTTATTTGGGACAGGGGCGAACACTGAAGCTTTCTTT
TRBV5-1,NA,TRBJ1-4,NA,CASSLDPLTAPTTNEKLFF,TGCGCCAGCAGCTTGGACCCTTTGACAGCTCCCACAACTAATGAAAAACTGTTTTTT
TRBV7-9,TRBD1,TRBJ2-7,NA,CASSPGGEQYF,TGTGCCAGCAGCCCAGGGGGTGAGCAGTACTTC